This TCR beta chain was identified in a study of spatial heterogeneity in lung cancer. The wider study: The donors were about 67 patients with non-small cell lung cancer that was early-stage and untreated. A unique TCR and UMI combination showed up more than ten times in raw reads, on average.

General study results and limits: Relative to follow-up, resection was when ubiquitous expanded tumor TCRs appeared more in blood.

Via MiXCR, TCRdb re-called the 5' RACE reads, giving one row per CDR3 protein. The table includes about 10,000 distinct CDR3 sequences, 3% to 4.5% detected once. This clonotype came up many times. The antigen remains undetermined. The library was designed around alpha chains, so this beta chain is a stray read whose abundance carries little weight. Germline CDR1 is SGHTA and CDR2 is FQGNSA. Losses at the gene ends were 5 bases for V and 2 bases for J; bases not matched to a gene: 6. The CDR3 has 15 residues. Time point given: blood taken at disease recurrence. Researchers sequenced whole RNA taken from tumor, nontumor lung or frozen PBMC without sorting.

The clonotype was recovered from a female donor with early-stage non-small cell lung cancer. The material sequenced was PBMCs, taken at recurrence. The chain recombines TRBV7-2 with TRBJ2-3; 8 nucleotides match TRBD1. CDR3 amino acids: CASSLGQGATDTQYF. For the CDR3, the DNA is TGTGCCAGCAGCCTAGGGCAGGGGGCCACAGATACGCAGTATTTT.